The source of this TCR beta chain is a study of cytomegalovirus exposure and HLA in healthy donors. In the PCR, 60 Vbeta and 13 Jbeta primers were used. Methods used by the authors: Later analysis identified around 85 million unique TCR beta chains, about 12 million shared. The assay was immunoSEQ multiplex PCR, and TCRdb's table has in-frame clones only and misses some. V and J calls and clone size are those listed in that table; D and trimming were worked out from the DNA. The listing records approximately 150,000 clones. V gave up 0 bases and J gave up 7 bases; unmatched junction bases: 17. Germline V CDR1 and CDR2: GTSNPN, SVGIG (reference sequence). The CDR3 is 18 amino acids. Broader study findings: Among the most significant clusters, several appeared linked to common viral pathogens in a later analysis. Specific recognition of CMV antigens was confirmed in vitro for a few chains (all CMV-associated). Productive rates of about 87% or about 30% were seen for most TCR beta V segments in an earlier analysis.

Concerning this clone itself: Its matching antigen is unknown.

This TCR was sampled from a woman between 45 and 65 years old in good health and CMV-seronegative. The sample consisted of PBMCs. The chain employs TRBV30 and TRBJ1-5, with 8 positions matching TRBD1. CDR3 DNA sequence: TGTGCCTGGAGTGTACCTGACAGGGGAAAGGGGCAACGACAGCCCCAGCATTTT. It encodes CAWSVPDRGKGQRQPQHF.